The 10 T cell receptor beta chains below all came from one sample that was sequenced in a study of blood T cells in healthy people across ages (dated by TCRdb to about 2015). Library preparation was by 5' RACE. Sequencing was performed on an Illumina HiSeq 2500. A second PCR of 7 to 11 cycles was performed with a sample-barcoded 5' primer and a J-beta primer mix. The raw public data were reprocessed by TCRdb itself: fastp quality trimming at Q25, MiXCR clonotype calling, in-frame beta chains only. Duplicate CDR3 protein sequences are folded into a single record with the most common DNA and genes. Present in this sample are hundreds of thousands of distinct CDR3 sequences, approximately 21% of which were seen just once. The biggest ten clones account for approximately 3.7% of the sample. Sample: blood. These receptors were taken from a man aged 65-85 years in good health.

This rearrangement joins TRBV7-2 to TRBJ1-3; tentatively, D is TRBD1 (6 bases). V was cut by 5 bases and J by 0 bases, with 17 bases left in between. The CDR3 runs 17 residues. Germline lookup yields CDR1 SGHTA and CDR2 FQGNSA. CDR3 loop: CASSPFRGQYSGNTIYF. The CDR3 DNA reads TGTGCCAGCAGCCCATTTCGGGGGCAATACTCTGGAAACACCATATATTTT.

This sequence joins TRBV19 and TRBJ2-1; either TRBD1 or TRBD2 may fit D (5 bases each). The CDR3 sequence is 15 residues long. Trimming removed 6 bases from V and 2 bases from J, with 14 bases in between. The germline V gene has CDR1 LNHDA and CDR2 SQIVND (reference sequence). CDR3 amino acids: CASRADRGAYNEQFF. CDR3 nucleotides: TGTGCCAGTAGGGCCGACAGAGGGGCCTACAATGAGCAGTTCTTC.

This clonotype has more than one count but fewer than ten. The CDR3 protein is CASSPGPYTDTQYF. In nucleotides, the CDR3 is TGTGCCAGCAGCCCCGGACCTTACACAGATACGCAGTATTTT. The rearrangement links TRBV7-9 to TRBJ2-3; D uncertain. The CDR3 has 14 residues. Germline CDR1 is SEHNR and CDR2 is FQNEAQ (reference sequence). V lost 5 bases to trimming and J lost 2 bases, with 11 bases between them. The variable domain in full, completed from reference TRBV7-9 and TRBJ2-3, reads DTGVSQNPRHKITKRGQNVTFRCDPISEHNRLYWYRQTLGQGPEFLTYFQNEAQLEKSRLLSDRFSAERPKGSFSTLEIQRTEQGDSAMYLCASSPGPYTDTQYFGPGTRLTVL.

This clonotype was observed a handful of times. V and J are TRBV10-3 and TRBJ2-7, with 10 bases that match TRBD2. Germline trimming cut 4 bases from V and 5 bases from J; bases unmatched to any gene: 5. Germline CDR1 reads ENHRY; CDR2 reads SYGVKD. This CDR3 has 14 residues. CDR3 region: CAISVGLAGDEQYF. The CDR3 DNA follows: TGTGCCATCAGTGTCGGCCTAGCGGGAGACGAGCAGTACTTC.

About this clonotype: At one of its ends the junction is not consistent with the germline gene, which may arise from a read error. The chain has TRBV24-1 and TRBJ2-5; TRBD1 might be the D (6 bases). Looked up from germline, CDR1 is KGHDR and CDR2 is SFDVKD. The CDR3 spans 14 residues. The CDR3 reads CATSEQGRSEAQYF. In DNA form, the CDR3 reads TGTGCCACCAGTGAGCAGGGGAGATCAGAGGCCCAGTACTTC.

V and J are TRBV28 and TRBJ2-1; D unclear. With 7 bases removed from V and 0 bases from J, the gap between germline ends came to 7 bases. Germline V lookup: CDR1 MDHEN, CDR2 SYDVKM. This CDR3 is 13 amino acids long. CDR3 in amino acids: CASIVGSYNEQFF. CDR3 sequence (DNA): TGTGCCAGCATAGTGGGCTCCTACAATGAGCAGTTCTTC.

This chain links TRBV3-1 with TRBJ2-7; 13 nucleotides align to TRBD2. In germline, CDR1 is LGHDT, CDR2 YNNKEL (reference sequence). The ends lost 0 bases at V and 5 bases at J; junction bases unmatched: 4. The CDR3 has 16 residues. CDR3 nucleotide sequence: TGTGCCAGCAGCCAAGAGATCGGACTAGCGGGAGACGAGCAGTACTTC. Its protein is CASSQEIGLAGDEQYF.

The CDR3 nucleotides read TGTGCCAGCAGCTTCTTGGGCGCCGAGACCCAGTACTTC. This translates into CASSFLGAETQYF. This chain connects TRBV7-9 to TRBJ2-5, with D hard to call. CDR1 is SEHNR, CDR2 FQNEAQ, per germline (reference sequence). Between the trimmed V and J ends, which lost 3 bases and 5 bases, there was a span of 10 bases. CDR3 length: 13 amino acids. The full variable domain, in which reference TRBV7-9 and TRBJ2-5 provide the parts outside the CDR3, is DTGVSQNPRHKITKRGQNVTFRCDPISEHNRLYWYRQTLGQGPEFLTYFQNEAQLEKSRLLSDRFSAERPKGSFSTLEIQRTEQGDSAMYLCASSFLGAETQYFGPGTRLLVL.

This clonotype was found many times. The chain links TRBV3-1 to TRBJ2-7; 10 bases align to TRBD1. Trimming at V came to 1 base and at J to 3 bases, leaving 3 bases not matched to a gene. Germline-derived CDR1 and CDR2 are LGHDT and YNNKEL (reference sequence). The CDR3 has 15 amino acids. The CDR3 DNA is TGTGCCAGCAGCCAAGGGGGGACAGGGGTCTACGAGCAGTACTTC. It is translated as CASSQGGTGVYEQYF.

This clonotype was counted only a few times. This rearrangement joins TRBV6-5 to TRBJ2-3, with 7 bases identical to TRBD1. The CDR3 has 17 amino acids. V shed 0 bases, J shed 4 bases, and the junction held 10 bases outside the gene matches. The germline gives CDR1 MNHEY, CDR2 SVGAGI. The DNA of the CDR3 is TGTGCCAGCAGTTACTCATCAGACAGGGCCCGCGCAGATACGCAGTATTTT. The encoded protein is CASSYSSDRARADTQYF.